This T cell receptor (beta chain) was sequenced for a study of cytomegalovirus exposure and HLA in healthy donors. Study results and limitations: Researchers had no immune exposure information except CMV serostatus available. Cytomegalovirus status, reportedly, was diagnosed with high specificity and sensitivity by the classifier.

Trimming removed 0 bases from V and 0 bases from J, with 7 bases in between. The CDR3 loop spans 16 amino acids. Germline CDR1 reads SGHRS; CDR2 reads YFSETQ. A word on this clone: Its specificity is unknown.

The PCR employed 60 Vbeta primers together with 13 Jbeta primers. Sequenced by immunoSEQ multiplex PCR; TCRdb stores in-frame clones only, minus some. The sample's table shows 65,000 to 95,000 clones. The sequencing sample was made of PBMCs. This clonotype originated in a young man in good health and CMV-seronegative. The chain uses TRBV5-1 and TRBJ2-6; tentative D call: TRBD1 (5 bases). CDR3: CASSLDRSSGANVLTF. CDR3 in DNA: TGCGCCAGCAGCTTGGACAGGTCCTCTGGGGCCAACGTCCTGACTTTC.